Below are 21 T cell receptor beta chains sequenced from a single sample in a study of Graves' ophthalmopathy and Graves' hyperthyroidism. RNA transcripts were the source from which TCR beta CDR3 regions were amplified. First-round RT-PCR used HTBI primers; second-round multiplex PCR followed. One entry per CDR3 protein, called by TCRdb with MiXCR from the multiplex PCR reads. The sample records approximately 330,000 distinct CDR3 sequences, roughly a sixth being singletons. Input material: peripheral blood. Receptors were obtained from an adult man with Graves' ophthalmopathy.

The chain couples TRBV7-8 to TRBJ1-1, with a weak D call TRBD1 (5 bases). V gave up 5 bases and J gave up 11 bases, with 18 bases separating them. Germline CDR1 SGHVS, CDR2 FQNEAQ. This CDR3 region has 13 residues. DNA of the CDR3: TGTGCCAGCAGCGAGGGGCAGGGTAGGACGGCTTTCTTT. As protein: CASSEGQGRTAFF.

The sample holds many counts of this clonotype. The chain combines TRBV6-2 or TRBV6-3 with TRBJ2-5; no firm D call. Germline CDR1 MNHEY, CDR2 SVGEGT. Trimming left V 4 bases short and J 4 bases short, with 7 bases between. This CDR3 region has 12 residues. The CDR3 sequence is CASSLSLETQYF. CDR3 nucleotides: TGTGCCAGCAGTTTATCGCTAGAGACCCAGTACTTC.

In this sample, this clonotype turned up many times. The V and J genes are TRBV20-1 and TRBJ2-4; perhaps TRBD2 as D (5 bases). V was pared by 5 bases and J by 0 bases, with 20 bases between. The CDR3 has 17 residues. The germline V gene has CDR1 DFQATT and CDR2 SNEGSKA (reference sequence). For the CDR3, the DNA is TGCAGTGCTCTTACAGCGGAGCCTCAATTAGCCAAAAACATTCAGTACTTC. This gives the protein CSALTAEPQLAKNIQYF.

There are many counts of this clonotype. V usage is TRBV5-1 and J usage is TRBJ1-1; 9 nucleotides align to TRBD1. The V and J ends lost 4 bases and 2 bases, in that order; junction bases with no gene match: 12. Germline CDR1 SGHRS, CDR2 YFSETQ. There are 17 residues in the CDR3. In DNA, the CDR3 is TGCGCCAGCAGCCCGGGAGGGACAGGGCAAATAAACACTGAAGCTTTCTTT. Translated: CASSPGGTGQINTEAFF.

This clonotype has a count of ten or more. The chain is built from TRBV19 and TRBJ1-2; TRBD1 matches 8 bases. With V trimmed by 8 bases and J by 2 bases, 7 bases remained unmatched. The germline V gene has CDR1 LNHDA and CDR2 SQIVND (reference sequence). This CDR3 region has 14 residues. CDR3 DNA: TGTGCCAGTTTCAGGACAGGGTCGAACTATGGCTACACCTTC. It specifies CASFRTGSNYGYTF.

This clonotype was counted at least ten times. The chain employs TRBV2 and TRBJ2-1, with D maybe TRBD1 (6 bases). Looked up from germline, CDR1 is SNHLY and CDR2 is FYNNEI. The CDR3 contains 13 residues. V lost 7 bases, J lost 2 bases, and 9 bases lay in between. The CDR3 nucleotides read TGTGCCAGCAAGCAGGGGACCTACAATGAGCAGTTCTTC. It translates to CASKQGTYNEQFF.

This clonotype has ten or more counts. V is TRBV11-2 and J is TRBJ2-7; 8 bases map to TRBD2. Germline loops: CDR1 SGHAT, CDR2 FQNNGV. V dropped 3 bases and J dropped 6; count of bases not matched to a gene: 22. The CDR3 is 19 amino acids. The CDR3 spells CASSFGLPGAPGLDGEQYF. CDR3 bases: TGTGCCAGCAGCTTCGGTCTACCAGGGGCCCCGGGACTAGATGGCGAGCAGTACTTC.

This clonotype was detected many times. The chain recombines TRBV20-1 with TRBJ2-7, with TRBD2 matching over 9 bases. Germline CDR1 reads DFQATT; CDR2 reads SNEGSKA (reference sequence). V shed 3 bases and J 3 bases; nucleotides not matched to a gene: 6. The CDR3 has 14 residues. DNA for the CDR3: TGCAGTGCTAGTGATCCTAGCGGGATCTACGAGCAGTACTTC. This encodes CSASDPSGIYEQYF.

In this sample, this clonotype turned up many times. The rearrangement joins TRBV12-3 or TRBV12-4 to TRBJ1-6; D unclear. The CDR3 consists of 14 residues. Trimming left V 7 bases short and J 7 bases short, with 14 bases between. The CDR3 coding sequence is TGTGCCAGCACTCGGCGTGGCAGCAATTCACCCCTCCACTTT. It encodes CASTRRGSNSPLHF.

Many counts were recorded for this clonotype. The chain has TRBV12-3 or TRBV12-4 and TRBJ1-5, with D possibly matching TRBD1 (6 bases). There are 14 residues in the CDR3. The V end lost 6 bases, the J end lost 4 bases, and 13 bases lay between the germline ends. The CDR3 sequence: CASSLGAENQPQHF. The DNA of the CDR3 is TGTGCCAGCAGCCTGGGGGCCGAGAATCAGCCCCAGCATTTT.

This clonotype was counted many times. The chain links TRBV27 to TRBJ1-6, with D unresolved. Deletions cut 5 bases from V and 0 bases from J, with 11 bases between. Germline CDR1 MNHEY, CDR2 SMNVEV (reference sequence). The CDR3 length is 16 residues. The chain's CDR3 is CASSRTASSYNSPLHF. CDR3 nucleotide sequence: TGTGCCAGCAGTAGGACGGCGAGCTCCTATAATTCACCCCTCCACTTT.

This clonotype occurred a few times. This chain joins TRBV11-2 and TRBJ2-1, with 8 nucleotides matching TRBD1. This CDR3 has 14 amino acids. J lost 7 bases, V lost 4 bases, and 6 bases had no gene match. Germline V gene sequence: CDR1 SGHAT, CDR2 FQNNGV. The CDR3 region is CASSWGQVENEQFF. The CDR3 coding sequence is TGTGCCAGCAGCTGGGGACAGGTGGAGAATGAGCAGTTCTTC.

This clonotype was recorded a few times. The chain has TRBV6-2 or TRBV6-3 and TRBJ2-1, with TRBD2 identical over 9 bases. CDR3 size: 15 residues. CDR1 is MNHEY and CDR2 is SVGEGT in the germline V gene. Unmatched junction bases numbered 11, after V lost 4 bases and J lost 10 bases. The CDR3 DNA is TGTGCCAGCAGTTCGGACGATAGCGGGAGCAGGGAGCAGTTCTTC. It encodes CASSSDDSGSREQFF.

This clonotype was seen ten or more times. CDR3 bases: TGTGCCAGCAGTGAAGACAGTTTCAGCTCCTATAATTCACCCCTCCACTTT. Amino acid sequence: CASSEDSFSSYNSPLHF. The chain uses TRBV6-1 and TRBJ1-6; D ambiguous. The CDR3 runs to 17 residues. Germline V lookup: CDR1 MNHNS, CDR2 SASEGT. V was shortened by 1 base and J by 0 bases, with 10 bases between the two germline ends.

This clonotype has at least ten counts. This chain joins TRBV20-1 and TRBJ2-5; 10 bases line up with TRBD2. Germline CDR1 and CDR2: DFQATT and SNEGSKA (reference sequence). This CDR3 is built from 16 residues. V was clipped by 6 bases and J by 1 base; unmatched bases: 11. CDR3 in DNA: TGCAGTGCCGAGACACCCCGGACTAGCGGCCAAGAGACCCAGTACTTC. Residues: CSAETPRTSGQETQYF.

This clonotype was counted at least ten times. The rearrangement joins TRBV15 to TRBJ2-2; 11 nucleotides agree with TRBD2. The CDR3 runs 18 residues. Germline V gives CDR1 LNHNV, CDR2 YYDKDF (reference sequence). Germline trimming cut 0 bases from V and 4 bases from J; bases unmatched to any gene: 7. This CDR3 is CATSRDNSGGAGTGELFF. CDR3 bases: TGTGCCACCAGCAGAGATAATAGCGGGGGGGCAGGCACCGGGGAGCTGTTTTTT.

This clonotype was recorded at least ten times. The CDR3 nucleotides read TGTGCCAGCGACCCCGGGTCGGCGAACACCGGGGAGCTGTTTTTT. As protein: CASDPGSANTGELFF. The gene calls are TRBV6-2 or TRBV6-3 and TRBJ2-2, with unresolved D. Germline V lookup: CDR1 MNHEY, CDR2 SVGEGT. V lost 8 bases to trimming and J lost 0 bases, with 13 bases between them. The CDR3 has 15 amino acids.

At least ten counts were recorded for this clonotype. The rearrangement uses TRBV20-1 and TRBJ2-7; 10 nucleotides line up with TRBD1. V dropped 2 bases and J dropped 1; count of bases not matched to a gene: 8. Germline-derived CDR1 and CDR2 are DFQATT and SNEGSKA (reference sequence). This CDR3 has 16 residues. The CDR3 DNA is TGCAGTGCTAGACATAAGACAGGGGGCCGATCCTACGAGCAGTACTTC. Encoded protein: CSARHKTGGRSYEQYF.

This clonotype appeared many times. J is TRBJ1-2 and V is TRBV7-2; tentatively, D is TRBD1 (5 bases). CDR1 SGHTA and CDR2 FQGNSA come from the germline V gene. Trimming stripped 5 bases from V and 2 bases from J, with 18 bases between. The CDR3 consists of 16 residues. The chain's CDR3 is CASSLTGASRNYGYTF. CDR3 bases: TGTGCCAGCAGCCTTACCGGGGCCTCGCGAAACTATGGCTACACCTTC.

This chain uses TRBV28 with TRBJ1-5; D not resolved. V was clipped by 2 bases and J by 0 bases, with 11 bases between them. In germline, CDR1 is MDHEN, CDR2 SYDVKM. This CDR3 spans 16 amino acids. The CDR3 nucleotides read TGTGCCAGCAGTTTAACCCAGGCCTATAGCAATCAGCCCCAGCATTTT. Its translation is CASSLTQAYSNQPQHF.

This clonotype was seen more than once but under ten times. The V gene is TRBV14, the J gene TRBJ2-4; no clear D. The CDR3 is made up of 19 amino acids. Trimming left V 2 bases short and J 1 base short, with 21 bases between. Per the germline V gene, CDR1 is SGHDN and CDR2 is FVKESK. The CDR3 spells CASSQWSDTSGLAKNIQYF. CDR3 coding DNA: TGTGCCAGCAGCCAATGGAGCGACACCTCCGGCCTTGCCAAAAACATTCAGTACTTC.